The rows below give T cell receptor beta chains drawn from one sample of a study of T cell repertoires in cytomegalovirus infection. Each CDR3 protein gets one entry after TCRdb re-called the reads with MiXCR. The sample has about 700,000 distinct CDR3 sequences, around a third seen once; the top ten hold roughly 20%. These receptors have no known antigen. The sample consisted of cultured PBMCs, taken from culture after CMV antigen stimulation. The origin of the receptors is a human donor in good health (CMV status not recorded). Some clones in this sample may be carry-over from other donors' samples. The CDR3 runs from the conserved cysteine through the conserved F or W. Fields, in order: V gene, J gene, clone size, D gene, CDR3 protein, CDR3 DNA. D genes are given only for firm matches. A clone size is listed for some rows: how often the clone was seen (once, few, many), or a class if it is expanded.

TRBV5-1	TRBJ2-1	-	TRBD1	CASFTGTGGNEQFF	TGCGCCAGCTTCACCGGGACAGGGGGCAATGAGCAGTTCTTC
TRBV7-9	TRBJ2-5	-	-	CASSRHGETQYF	TGTGCCAGCAGTAGACATGGAGAGACCCAGTACTTC
TRBV27	TRBJ2-7	-	TRBD2	CASSLSSFPAGVSEQYF	TGTGCCAGCAGTTTATCGTCCTTTCCAGCGGGAGTCTCCGAGCAGTACTTC
TRBV18	TRBJ2-1	-	TRBD2	CASSPAGRAWNEQFF	TGTGCCAGCTCACCCGCCGGGAGGGCTTGGAATGAGCAGTTCTTC
TRBV6-2/TRBV6-3	TRBJ2-1	few	-	CASSYPQGLPSSYNEQFF	TGTGCCAGCAGTTACCCCCAGGGACTGCCGAGCTCCTACAATGAGCAGTTCTTC
TRBV11-2	TRBJ2-3	few	-	CASSLDRESTDTQYF	TGTGCCAGCAGCTTAGATCGTGAAAGCACAGATACGCAGTATTTT
TRBV7-9	TRBJ1-1	once	-	CASSSKEPWGTEAFF	TGTGCCAGCAGTTCGAAGGAGCCCTGGGGCACTGAAGCTTTCTTT
TRBV6-2/TRBV6-3	TRBJ1-5	-	-	CASSSFTGWNQPQHF	TGTGCCAGCAGTTCCTTCACAGGGTGGAATCAGCCCCAGCATTTT
TRBV7-2	TRBJ1-1	-	-	CASSQGYHEAFF	TGTGCCAGCAGCCAGGGGTACCATGAAGCTTTCTTT
TRBV6-1	TRBJ2-7	few	-	CASSELGRGLPYEQYF	TGTGCCAGCAGTGAACTGGGGCGGGGGCTTCCCTACGAGCAGTACTTC
TRBV19	TRBJ1-2	few	-	CAGRTERDGYTF	TGTGCCGGCAGGACAGAAAGAGATGGCTACACCTTC
TRBV5-4	TRBJ2-5	-	TRBD2	CASSLAGGRRGQTQYF	TGTGCCAGCAGCTTGGCGGGGGGAAGGAGAGGACAGACCCAGTACTTC
TRBV12-3/TRBV12-4	TRBJ2-3	-	TRBD2	CASSSGGLAGGLTSTDTQYF	TGTGCCAGCAGTTCAGGCGGACTAGCGGGAGGACTGACTAGCACAGATACGCAGTATTTT
TRBV4-1	TRBJ2-5	few	-	CASSLGPAETQYF	TGCGCCAGCAGCCTGGGACCGGCGGAGACCCAGTACTTC
TRBV4-3	TRBJ2-1	-	-	CASSQVQAGSREQFF	TGCGCCAGCAGCCAAGTACAAGCGGGCTCCCGGGAGCAGTTCTTC
TRBV20-1	TRBJ1-2	-	-	CSARDPAVIYGYTF	TGCAGTGCTAGAGACCCGGCGGTCATCTATGGCTACACCTTC
TRBV7-2	TRBJ1-2	many	-	CASSPAPGNYGYTF	TGTGCCAGCAGCCCCGCCCCGGGAAACTATGGCTACACCTTC
TRBV2	TRBJ2-7	-	TRBD2	CASSGTSGGLQGQYF	TGTGCCAGCAGTGGGACTAGCGGGGGGCTCCAGGGGCAGTACTTC
TRBV6-1	TRBJ2-2	few	-	CASSYGFTGELFF	TGTGCCAGCAGTTATGGGTTCACCGGGGAGCTGTTTTTT
TRBV27	TRBJ2-1	-	TRBD1	CASSQGQGFYNEQFF	TGTGCCAGCAGTCAAGGACAGGGCTTTTACAATGAGCAGTTCTTC
TRBV24-1	TRBJ2-1	-	TRBD1	CATSDSGTGGNEQFF	TGTGCCACCAGTGACTCCGGGACAGGGGGCAATGAGCAGTTCTTC
TRBV10-3	TRBJ2-6	-	-	CAISDGTTLTGANVLTF	TGTGCCATCAGCGACGGAACCACCTTAACTGGGGCCAACGTCCTGACTTTC
TRBV7-2	TRBJ2-7	few	TRBD2	CASSPWTSSYEQYF	TGTGCCAGCAGCCCGTGGACTAGCAGCTACGAGCAGTACTTC
TRBV7-9	TRBJ1-1	few	-	CASSFPQGVEAFF	TGTGCCAGCAGCTTCCCACAGGGAGTAGAAGCTTTCTTT
TRBV5-6	TRBJ1-6	few	-	CASSLVGIGSSPLHF	TGTGCCAGCAGCTTGGTAGGGATTGGCAGTTCACCCCTCCACTTT
TRBV6-2/TRBV6-3	TRBJ1-6	few	-	CATGPRNSPLHF	TGTGCTACGGGGCCGAGAAATTCACCCCTCCACTTT
TRBV11-2	TRBJ2-5	many	-	CASSLRQIQETQYF	TGTGCCAGCAGCTTAAGGCAAATCCAAGAGACCCAGTACTTC
TRBV11-2	TRBJ1-3	-	-	CASSFPSGNTIYF	TGTGCCAGCAGCTTCCCGTCTGGAAACACCATATATTTT
TRBV20-1	TRBJ2-1	-	TRBD2	CSTDTSGRYNEQFF	TGCAGTACTGATACTAGCGGGAGGTACAATGAGCAGTTCTTC